This T cell receptor (beta chain) was sequenced in a study of blood T cells in healthy people across ages. On the study more broadly: Capture by template switching was about one barcoded beta molecule per two T cells. Study results and limitations: The study found more naive CD4+ cells and higher diversity in long-lived than aged donors. Researchers judged that diversity estimates from one million T cells fell short of true values.

From germline, CDR1 is MGHDK and CDR2 SYGVNS. With 1 base removed from V and 9 bases from J, the gap between germline ends came to 10 bases. This CDR3 is built from 14 residues. Per individual sample, total RNA of at least 5 micrograms was extracted. With a J-beta primer mix and a sample-barcoded 5' primer, a second PCR ran about 7 to 11 cycles. TCRdb recomputed calls from the 5' RACE reads with MiXCR, one row per CDR3 protein. The table has about 1.5 million distinct CDR3 sequences, approximately 43% seen once. This clonotype was recorded a few times. Antigen unknown. Material: blood. This chain links TRBV25-1 with TRBJ1-6; D remains ambiguous. This TCR derives from a woman between 18 and 30 years old in good health. The CDR3 nucleotides read TGTGCCAGCAGTGAATTTGTGGGGAGTTCACCCCTCCACTTT. Encoded protein: CASSEFVGSSPLHF.